A single sample is the source of the 27 T cell receptor beta chains below, sequenced in a study of cytomegalovirus exposure and HLA in healthy donors. Primers: 60 Vbeta forward and 13 Jbeta reverse. TCRdb's table, derived via immunoSEQ multiplex PCR, lists solely in-frame clones and lacks some. The table lists tens of thousands of clones, 75% to 85% of them singletons. The sequenced material came from PBMCs. Receptors originate from a man aged 50-60 years in good health and CMV-seropositive.

This clone showed up just a few times. The chain employs TRBV5-1 and TRBJ2-1, with 15 bases aligning to TRBD2. CDR3 length equals 16 residues. V trimming: 4 bases; J trimming: 9 bases; junction bases outside the gene matches: 8. Germline CDR1 SGHRS, CDR2 YFSETQ. The CDR3 bases are TGCGCCAGCAGCGGGGGACTAGCGGGAGGCGGGGGTGAGCAGTTCTTC. The encoded protein is CASSGGLAGGGGEQFF.

About this clone: Mismatch with germline at one junction end may stem from a read error. The J gene is TRBJ1-3, the V gene TRBV14, with a possible D match to TRBD1 (6 bases). The V gene's germline CDR1 is SGHDN and CDR2 FVKESK. CDR3 size: 14 residues. In DNA, the CDR3 is TGTGCCAGCAGCCAAGCCCTTGAGACAGGCCGAAAAAAGTTT. This encodes CASSQALETGRKKF.

The chain carries TRBV4-3 and TRBJ2-1, with 14 bases matching TRBD2. Germline assignment: CDR1 LGHNA and CDR2 YSLEER. Unmatched junction bases numbered 18, after V lost 1 base and J lost 4 bases. The CDR3 is 22 amino acids. DNA for the CDR3: TGCGCCAGCAGCCAAGGAACCCTTGGACTAGCGGGAGGCCTAAAATCATACAATGAGCAGTTCTTC. Its translation: CASSQGTLGLAGGLKSYNEQFF.

The chain links TRBV15 to TRBJ2-6; tentatively, D is TRBD1 (5 bases). The V gene's germline CDR1 is LNHNV and CDR2 YYDKDF (reference sequence). V shed 0 bases and J shed 3 bases, with 6 bases lying between them. The CDR3 runs 15 residues. CDR3 amino acids: CATSRDTGGANVLTF. CDR3 sequence (DNA): TGTGCCACCAGCAGAGATACAGGTGGGGCCAACGTCCTGACTTTC.

The V and J genes are TRBV6-5 and TRBJ2-7, with 7 positions matching TRBD1. This CDR3 has 15 residues. Per germline, CDR1 MNHEY and CDR2 SVGAGI. V dropped 5 bases and J dropped 3; count of bases not matched to a gene: 10. The DNA for the CDR3 is TGTGCCAGCAGTCAAGACAGGGTGGGGATCTACGAGCAGTACTTC. Its protein product is CASSQDRVGIYEQYF.

The V call is TRBV15, the J call TRBJ2-2; 11 nucleotides line up with TRBD1. V gave up 3 bases and J gave up 8 bases; unmatched junction bases: 5. The CDR3 is 15 amino acids. Germline CDR1 reads LNHNV; CDR2 reads YYDKDF (reference sequence). The chain's CDR3 is CATSRTDRGLGELFF. In DNA, the CDR3 is TGTGCCACCAGCAGGACGGACAGGGGGCTAGGGGAGCTGTTTTTT.

The chain is built from TRBV15 and TRBJ2-4, with 10 nucleotides matching TRBD2. J lost 0 bases, V lost 5 bases, and 16 bases had no gene match. Looked up from germline, CDR1 is LNHNV and CDR2 is YYDKDF (reference sequence). This CDR3 spans 20 amino acids. The CDR3: CATSRRGQDTSGVAKNIQYF. DNA of the CDR3: TGTGCCACCAGCCGCCGCGGACAGGATACTAGCGGGGTAGCCAAAAACATTCAGTACTTC. The entire variable domain, with the rest obtained from reference TRBV15 and TRBJ2-4, is as follows: DAMVIQNPRYQVTQFGKPVTLSCSQTLNHNVMYWYQQKSSQAPKLLFHYYDKDFNNEADTPDNFQSRRPNTSFCFLDIRSPGLGDTAMYLCATSRRGQDTSGVAKNIQYFGAGTRLSVL.

The chain has TRBV11-2 and TRBJ2-7, with 10 bases fitting TRBD1. V trimming: 4 bases; J trimming: 4 bases; junction bases outside the gene matches: 10. The CDR3 spans 16 residues. Germline V gives CDR1 SGHAT, CDR2 FQNNGV. The CDR3 region is CASSSHRQGANYEQYF. CDR3 bases: TGTGCCAGCAGCTCACATAGACAGGGGGCAAATTACGAGCAGTACTTC. The complete variable domain, with remaining parts taken from reference TRBV11-2 and TRBJ2-7, reads EAGVAQSPRYKIIEKRQSVAFWCNPISGHATLYWYQQILGQGPKLLIQFQNNGVVDDSQLPKDRFSAERLKGVDSTLKIQPAKLEDSAVYLCASSSHRQGANYEQYFGPGTRLTVT.

V and J are TRBV5-4 and TRBJ1-1; the D gene is possibly TRBD1 (5 bases). Between the trimmed V and J ends, which lost 1 base and 1 base, there was a span of 23 bases. CDR3 length: 19 amino acids. Germline V CDR1 and CDR2: SGHNT, YYREEE (reference sequence). Written as DNA, the CDR3 is TGTGCCAGCAGCTTGATTCGAAAAAGGGGTTGGTTTAAGAACACTGAAGCTTTCTTT. Translation: CASSLIRKRGWFKNTEAFF.

The J gene is TRBJ2-1, the V gene TRBV6-5; 7 bases fit TRBD2. J lost 6 bases, V lost 6 bases, and 8 bases had no gene match. From germline, CDR1 is MNHEY and CDR2 SVGAGI. The CDR3 contains 14 residues. CDR3 DNA: TGTGCCAGCAGCCCACAGACTAGCCTCAATGAGCAGTTCTTC. Translation gives CASSPQTSLNEQFF.

The chain recombines TRBV7-3 with TRBJ2-7, with D unresolved. The CDR3 runs 13 residues. Looked up from germline, CDR1 is SGHTA and CDR2 is FQGTGA. V was pared by 0 bases and J by 7 bases, with 10 bases between. CDR3 bases: TGTGCCAGCAGCTTAACCGCACTCGGGGAGCAGTACTTC. It translates to CASSLTALGEQYF. The variable domain in full, completed from reference TRBV7-3 and TRBJ2-7, reads GAGVSQTPSNKVTEKGKYVELRCDPISGHTALYWYRQSLGQGPEFLIYFQGTGAADDSGLPNDRFFAVRPEGSVSTLKIQRTERGDSAVYLCASSLTALGEQYFGPGTRLTVT.

The table lists this clone with a count of one. This sequence joins TRBV11-2 and TRBJ2-5; 9 nucleotides line up with TRBD2. The trim removed 1 base at V and 1 base at J, leaving 1 base unmatched. Germline CDR1 reads SGHAT; CDR2 reads FQNNGV. The CDR3 loop spans 15 amino acids. Written as DNA, the CDR3 is TGTGCCAGCAGCTTAGTAGCGGGAGTCCAAGAGACCCAGTACTTC. It translates to CASSLVAGVQETQYF.

The chain couples TRBV7-9 to TRBJ2-5; TRBD2 agrees at 14 bases. Trimming at V came to 5 bases and at J to 5 bases, leaving 7 bases not matched to a gene. The germline V gene encodes CDR1 SEHNR and CDR2 FQNEAQ (reference sequence). The CDR3 is 16 residues long. CDR3 region: CASSQGTSGRGETQYF. CDR3 DNA sequence: TGTGCCAGCAGCCAAGGGACTAGCGGGAGAGGGGAGACCCAGTACTTC.

This CDR3 reads CASSLQGAGEKLFF. Written as DNA, the CDR3 is TGTGCCAGCAGTTTACAGGGGGCCGGGGAAAAACTGTTTTTT. The rearrangement joins TRBV28 to TRBJ1-4; 8 nucleotides align to TRBD1. CDR3 length equals 14 residues. V shed 2 bases, J shed 8 bases, and the junction held 4 bases outside the gene matches. Germline-derived CDR1 and CDR2 are MDHEN and SYDVKM.

This clone was seen a single time. J is TRBJ1-5 and V is TRBV6-1, with D unclear. V was trimmed by 9 bases and J by 0 bases, leaving 9 bases between them. The CDR3 covers 13 residues. The germline V gene has CDR1 MNHNS and CDR2 SASEGT. CDR3 sequence: CASSGDSNQPQHF. CDR3 nucleotides: TGTGCCAGTTCGGGAGATAGCAATCAGCCCCAGCATTTT.

This chain connects TRBV5-1 to TRBJ1-2; 9 bases are shared with TRBD1. Germline V gives CDR1 SGHRS, CDR2 YFSETQ. CDR3 size: 16 residues. With 1 base clipped from V and 3 bases from J, the junction kept 7 bases outside the gene matches. The CDR3 DNA sequence: TGCGCCAGCAGCTTGACAGGGGGCGTCGGTGACTATGGCTACACCTTC. This sequence encodes CASSLTGGVGDYGYTF.

The chain is built from TRBV7-3 and TRBJ2-3, with TRBD2 matching 7 bases. CDR3 length: 17 amino acids. V lost 0 bases to trimming and J lost 1 base; unmatched junction nucleotides: 7. Germline values: CDR1 SGHTA, CDR2 FQGTGA. DNA for the CDR3: TGTGCCAGCAGCTTAACCTCTAGCGGTAAGCGCACAGATACGCAGTATTTT. It is translated as CASSLTSSGKRTDTQYF. Drawing the rest from reference TRBV7-3 and TRBJ2-3, the complete variable domain is GAGVSQTPSNKVTEKGKYVELRCDPISGHTALYWYRQSLGQGPEFLIYFQGTGAADDSGLPNDRFFAVRPEGSVSTLKIQRTERGDSAVYLCASSLTSSGKRTDTQYFGPGTRLTVL.

The chain couples TRBV19 to TRBJ1-1, with TRBD1 matching 8 bases. This CDR3 has 16 residues. The germline V gene encodes CDR1 LNHDA and CDR2 SQIVND (reference sequence). The V segment lost 9 bases and the J segment 5 bases; nucleotides outside the gene matches: 17. In nucleotides, the CDR3 is TGTGCCAGCGAGTCCGGGACAGGAAGGTGGAGAACTGAAGCTTTCTTT. Amino acids: CASESGTGRWRTEAFF.

V usage is TRBV27 and J usage is TRBJ2-7, with D unclear. Germline V lookup: CDR1 MNHEY, CDR2 SMNVEV (reference sequence). The V end was cut by 3 bases, the J end by 0 bases, with 9 bases between. The CDR3 has 14 residues. CDR3 DNA sequence: TGTGCCAGCAGTTTGGAGTTTAGCTCCTACGAGCAGTACTTC. Its protein product is CASSLEFSSYEQYF.

The CDR3 DNA follows: TGTGCCAGCAGCTTAGAACTGAGCACAGATACGCAGTATTTT. Translating it yields CASSLELSTDTQYF. This chain connects TRBV11-2 to TRBJ2-3; D ambiguous. Germline V gives CDR1 SGHAT, CDR2 FQNNGV. V was trimmed by 0 bases and J by 0 bases, leaving 4 bases between them. The CDR3 length is 14 residues.

This chain joins TRBV19 and TRBJ2-7; 9 bases align to TRBD2. The CDR3 sequence is 16 residues long. Trimming took 3 bases from V and 7 from J; bases not matched to a gene: 13. Germline V CDR1 and CDR2: LNHDA, SQIVND (reference sequence). In DNA, the CDR3 is TGTGCCAGTAGTATGCGGGGGCGGGGGGGCCTCGGGGAGCAGTACTTC. It specifies CASSMRGRGGLGEQYF.

The chain recombines TRBV27 with TRBJ2-7, with a weak D call TRBD1 (6 bases). CDR1 and CDR2 (germline): MNHEY, SMNVEV (reference sequence). Between the trimmed V and J ends, which lost 7 bases and 0 bases, there was a span of 22 bases. This CDR3 has 17 amino acids. CDR3 in DNA: TGTGCCAGCACCAACCTGCTGGGGGACACCCTCTCCTACGAGCAGTACTTC. The encoded protein is CASTNLLGDTLSYEQYF.

The chain recombines TRBV6-5 with TRBJ1-1, with unresolved D. V was pared by 6 bases and J by 5 bases, with 16 bases between. CDR3 length: 14 amino acids. Germline CDR1 reads MNHEY; CDR2 reads SVGAGI. The DNA of the CDR3 is TGTGCCAGCAGCCTGGAGGGAAAACGGACTGAAGCTTTCTTT. Its translation is CASSLEGKRTEAFF.

The chain recombines TRBV9 with TRBJ2-3; TRBD2 aligns across 10 bases. CDR1 and CDR2 from the germline V gene are SGDLS and YYNGEE. After removal of 0 bases from V and 5 bases from J, the junction contained 6 bases not matched to a gene. The length of the CDR3 is 16 residues. The CDR3 coding sequence is TGTGCCAGCAGCGTAGCGGCTAGCGGGAGAGTAGATACGCAGTATTTT. The encoded protein is CASSVAASGRVDTQYF.

The V and J genes are TRBV30 and TRBJ2-1; weak D call: TRBD1 (6 bases). V gave up 2 bases and J gave up 5 bases, with 10 bases separating them. The CDR3 runs 13 residues. The germline gives CDR1 GTSNPN, CDR2 SVGIG (reference sequence). The CDR3 DNA reads as TGTGCCTGGAGTCGGGGACAAAACAATGAGCAGTTCTTC. This sequence encodes CAWSRGQNNEQFF. Filled out from reference TRBV30 and TRBJ2-1, the complete variable domain reads SQTIHQWPATLVQPVGSPLSLECTVEGTSNPNLYWYRQAAGRGLQLLFYSVGIGQISSEVPQNLSASRPQDRQFILSSKKLLLSDSGFYLCAWSRGQNNEQFFGPGTRLTVL.

Turning to this clone: Other DNA sequences in the same sample also yield this CDR3. The chain's CDR3 is CASSSTRTGELFF. The CDR3 DNA is TGTGCCAGCAGCTCGACTAGGACCGGGGAGCTGTTTTTT. The chain couples TRBV7-2 to TRBJ2-2, with a weak D call TRBD2 (6 bases). V lost 4 bases and J lost 5, with 8 bases in between. This CDR3 region has 13 residues. Germline V gives CDR1 SGHTA, CDR2 FQGNSA. The variable domain in full, with the rest retrieved from reference TRBV7-2 and TRBJ2-2, is GAGVSQSPSNKVTEKGKDVELRCDPISGHTALYWYRQSLGQGLEFLIYFQGNSAPDKSGLPSDRFSAERTGGSVSTLTIQRTQQEDSAVYLCASSSTRTGELFFGEGSRLTVL.

A single count supports this clone. The rearrangement links TRBV30 to TRBJ2-3; TRBD2 matches at 13 bases. The CDR3 consists of 15 residues. Germline V gene sequence: CDR1 GTSNPN, CDR2 SVGIG (reference sequence). Losses at the gene ends were 4 bases for V and 5 bases for J; bases not matched to a gene: 6. The CDR3 here is CAWMGTSGIIDTQYF. The CDR3, as DNA: TGTGCCTGGATGGGGACTAGCGGGATAATAGATACGCAGTATTTT.